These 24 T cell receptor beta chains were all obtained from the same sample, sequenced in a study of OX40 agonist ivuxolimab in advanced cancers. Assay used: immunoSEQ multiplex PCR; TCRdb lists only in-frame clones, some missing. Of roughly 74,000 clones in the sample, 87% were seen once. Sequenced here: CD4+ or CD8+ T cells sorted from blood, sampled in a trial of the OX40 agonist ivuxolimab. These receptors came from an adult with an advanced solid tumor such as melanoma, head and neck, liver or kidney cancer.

The CDR3: CASSSRTSGGPETQYF. Here the CDR3 DNA reads TGTGCCAGCAGCTCCCGGACTAGCGGGGGGCCAGAGACCCAGTACTTC. The rearrangement uses TRBV7-2 and TRBJ2-5, with 14 bases that match TRBD2. This CDR3 contains 16 residues. The germline V gene has CDR1 SGHTA and CDR2 FQGNSA. Trimming cost V 4 bases and J 4 bases; bases outside gene matches: 5.

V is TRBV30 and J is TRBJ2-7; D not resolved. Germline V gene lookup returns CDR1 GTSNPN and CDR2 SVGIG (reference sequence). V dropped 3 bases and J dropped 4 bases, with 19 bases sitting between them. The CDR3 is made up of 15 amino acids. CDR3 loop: CAWSADPKGRYEQYF. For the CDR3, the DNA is TGTGCCTGGAGCGCCGACCCCAAGGGTAGGTACGAGCAGTACTTC.

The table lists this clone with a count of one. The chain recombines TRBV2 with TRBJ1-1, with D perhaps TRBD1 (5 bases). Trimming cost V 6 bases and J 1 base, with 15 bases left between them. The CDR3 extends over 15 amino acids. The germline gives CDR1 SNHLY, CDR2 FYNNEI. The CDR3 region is CASRHPGRENTEAFF. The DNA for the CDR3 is TGTGCCAGCAGGCACCCGGGACGGGAGAACACTGAAGCTTTCTTT.

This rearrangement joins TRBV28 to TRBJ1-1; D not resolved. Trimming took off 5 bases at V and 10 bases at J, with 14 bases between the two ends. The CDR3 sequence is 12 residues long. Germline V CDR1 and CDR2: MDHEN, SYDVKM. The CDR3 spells CASSPTGKGAFF. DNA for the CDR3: TGTGCCAGCAGTCCAACCGGCAAGGGAGCTTTCTTT.

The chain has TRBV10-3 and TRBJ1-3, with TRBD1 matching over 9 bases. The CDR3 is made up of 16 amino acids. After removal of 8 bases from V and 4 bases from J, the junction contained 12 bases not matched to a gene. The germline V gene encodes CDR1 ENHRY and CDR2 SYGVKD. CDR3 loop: CAIGTGTGTPGNTIYF. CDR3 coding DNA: TGTGCCATCGGGACCGGGACAGGGACTCCAGGAAACACCATATATTTT.

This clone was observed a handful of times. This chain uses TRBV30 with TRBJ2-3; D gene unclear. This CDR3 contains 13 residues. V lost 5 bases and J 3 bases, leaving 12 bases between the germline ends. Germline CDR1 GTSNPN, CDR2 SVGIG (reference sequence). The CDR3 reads CAWGRSGTDTQYF. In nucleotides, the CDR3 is TGTGCCTGGGGGCGTAGTGGTACAGATACGCAGTATTTT.

CDR3 region: CASSRTSGQGLDEQFF. In DNA form, the CDR3 reads TGTGCCAGCAGCCGGACGAGTGGACAGGGCTTAGATGAGCAGTTCTTC. This sequence joins TRBV7-6 and TRBJ2-1, with 8 bases lining up with TRBD1. V dropped 5 bases and J dropped 8; count of bases not matched to a gene: 14. Germline CDR1 is SGHVS and CDR2 is FNYEAQ. CDR3 size: 16 residues.

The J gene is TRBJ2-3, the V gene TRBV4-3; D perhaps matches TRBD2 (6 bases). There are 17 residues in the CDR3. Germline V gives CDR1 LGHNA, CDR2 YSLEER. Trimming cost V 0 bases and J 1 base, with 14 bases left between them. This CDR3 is CASSQDPGREGTDTQYF. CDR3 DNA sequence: TGCGCCAGCAGCCAAGATCCCGGCAGGGAGGGCACAGATACGCAGTATTTT.

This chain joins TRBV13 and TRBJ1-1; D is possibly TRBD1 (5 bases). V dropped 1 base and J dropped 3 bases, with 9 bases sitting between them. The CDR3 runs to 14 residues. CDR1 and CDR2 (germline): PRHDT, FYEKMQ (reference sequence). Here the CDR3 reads CASSLVVGDTEAFF. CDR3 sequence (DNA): TGTGCCAGCAGCTTAGTTGTAGGGGACACTGAAGCTTTCTTT.

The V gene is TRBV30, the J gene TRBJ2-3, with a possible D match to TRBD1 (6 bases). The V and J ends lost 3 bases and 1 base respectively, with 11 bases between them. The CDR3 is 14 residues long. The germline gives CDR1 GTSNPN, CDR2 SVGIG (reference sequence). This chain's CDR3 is CAWSRKGGTDTQYF. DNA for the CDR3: TGTGCCTGGAGCCGAAAGGGGGGCACAGATACGCAGTATTTT.

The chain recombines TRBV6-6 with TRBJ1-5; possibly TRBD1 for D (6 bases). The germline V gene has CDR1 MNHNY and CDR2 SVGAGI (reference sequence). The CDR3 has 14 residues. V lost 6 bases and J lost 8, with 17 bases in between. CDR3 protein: CASRVTGLPEPQHF. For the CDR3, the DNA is TGTGCCAGCAGGGTGACAGGCCTCCCTGAGCCCCAGCATTTT.

CDR3 region: CASSPNDRGRGGYTF. For the CDR3, the DNA is TGTGCCAGCTCCCCCAACGACAGGGGGCGCGGGGGCTACACCTTC. The J gene is TRBJ1-2, the V gene TRBV18; 10 nucleotides line up with TRBD1. Germline V gene data show CDR1 as KGHSH and CDR2 as LQKENI. V lost 6 bases to trimming and J lost 8 bases; unmatched junction nucleotides: 12. The CDR3 totals 15 residues.

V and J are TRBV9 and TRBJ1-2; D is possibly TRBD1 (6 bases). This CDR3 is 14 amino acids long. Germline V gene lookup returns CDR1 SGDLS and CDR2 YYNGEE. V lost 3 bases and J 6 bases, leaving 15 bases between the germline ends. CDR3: CASSAGQGLDGYTF. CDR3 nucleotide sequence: TGTGCCAGCAGCGCAGGGCAGGGGTTAGATGGCTACACCTTC. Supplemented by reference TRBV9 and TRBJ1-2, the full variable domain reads DSGVTQTPKHLITATGQRVTLRCSPRSGDLSVYWYQQSLDQGLQFLIQYYNGEERAKGNILERFSAQQFPDLHSELNLSSLELGDSALYFCASSAGQGLDGYTFGSGTRLTVV.

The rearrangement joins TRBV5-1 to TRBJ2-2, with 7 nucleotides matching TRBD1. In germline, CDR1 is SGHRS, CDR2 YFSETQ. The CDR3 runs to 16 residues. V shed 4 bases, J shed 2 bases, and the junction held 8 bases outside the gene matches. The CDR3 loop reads CASSHIRDSNTGELFF. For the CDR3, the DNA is TGCGCCAGCAGCCATATCCGGGACAGCAACACCGGGGAGCTGTTTTTT.

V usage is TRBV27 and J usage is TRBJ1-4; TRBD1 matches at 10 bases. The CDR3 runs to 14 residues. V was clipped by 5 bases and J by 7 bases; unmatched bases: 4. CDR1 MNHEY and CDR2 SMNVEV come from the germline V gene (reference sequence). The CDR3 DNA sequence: TGTGCCAGCAGTCGACAGGGGGCCAGTGAAAAACTGTTTTTT. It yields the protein CASSRQGASEKLFF.

The CDR3 spells CASSQDAGPRAGNQPQHF. DNA for the CDR3: TGTGCCAGCAGCCAAGACGCAGGGCCTCGGGCTGGCAATCAGCCCCAGCATTTT. V is TRBV14 and J is TRBJ1-5, with a possible D match to TRBD1 (5 bases). V lost 0 bases to trimming and J lost 2 bases, with 17 bases between them. The CDR3 is 18 residues long. Germline CDR1 is SGHDN and CDR2 is FVKESK. The full variable domain, completed using reference TRBV14 and TRBJ1-5, is EAGVTQFPSHSVIEKGQTVTLRCDPISGHDNLYWYRRVMGKEIKFLLHFVKESKQDESGMPNNRFLAERTGGTYSTLKVQPAELEDSGVYFCASSQDAGPRAGNQPQHFGDGTRLSIL.

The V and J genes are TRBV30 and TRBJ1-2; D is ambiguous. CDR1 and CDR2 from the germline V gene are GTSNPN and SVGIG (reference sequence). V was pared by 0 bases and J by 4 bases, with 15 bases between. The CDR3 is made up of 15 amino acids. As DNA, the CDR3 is TGTGCCTGGAGTGTCGGCAGGCGGCCCTCCTATGGCTACACCTTC. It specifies CAWSVGRRPSYGYTF. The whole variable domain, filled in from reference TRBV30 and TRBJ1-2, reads SQTIHQWPATLVQPVGSPLSLECTVEGTSNPNLYWYRQAAGRGLQLLFYSVGIGQISSEVPQNLSASRPQDRQFILSSKKLLLSDSGFYLCAWSVGRRPSYGYTFGSGTRLTVV.

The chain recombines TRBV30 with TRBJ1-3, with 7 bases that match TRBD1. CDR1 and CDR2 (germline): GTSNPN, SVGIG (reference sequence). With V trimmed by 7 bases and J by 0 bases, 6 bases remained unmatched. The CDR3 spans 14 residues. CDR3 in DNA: TGTGCCTCAAACAGGGGATTCTCTGGAAACACCATATATTTT. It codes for CASNRGFSGNTIYF.

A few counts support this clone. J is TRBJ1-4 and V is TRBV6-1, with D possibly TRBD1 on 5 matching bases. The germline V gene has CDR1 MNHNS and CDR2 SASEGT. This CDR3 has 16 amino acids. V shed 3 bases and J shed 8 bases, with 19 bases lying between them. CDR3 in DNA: TGTGCCAGCAGTGATTTGAGGGGAGCGGAGAGGGAAAAACTGTTTTTT. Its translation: CASSDLRGAEREKLFF.

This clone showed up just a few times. The CDR3 coding sequence is TGTGCCAGCAGCTTGGCGACAGGCTATGGCTACACCTTC. This translates into CASSLATGYGYTF. The rearrangement uses TRBV5-4 and TRBJ1-2; possibly TRBD1 for D (6 bases). CDR1 is SGHNT and CDR2 is YYREEE in the germline V gene (reference sequence). The CDR3 totals 13 residues. V lost 0 bases and J 4 bases, leaving 7 bases between the germline ends.

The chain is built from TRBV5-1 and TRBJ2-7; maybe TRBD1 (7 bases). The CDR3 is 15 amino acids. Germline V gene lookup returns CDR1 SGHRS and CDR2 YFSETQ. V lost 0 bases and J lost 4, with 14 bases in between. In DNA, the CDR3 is TGCGCCAGCAGCTTGGCGGGGGACAGACGATACGAGCAGTACTTC. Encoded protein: CASSLAGDRRYEQYF. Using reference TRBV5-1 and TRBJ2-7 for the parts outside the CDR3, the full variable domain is KAGVTQTPRYLIKTRGQQVTLSCSPISGHRSVSWYQQTPGQGLQFLFEYFSETQRNKGNFPGRFSGRQFSNSRSEMNVSTLELGDSALYLCASSLAGDRRYEQYFGPGTRLTVT.

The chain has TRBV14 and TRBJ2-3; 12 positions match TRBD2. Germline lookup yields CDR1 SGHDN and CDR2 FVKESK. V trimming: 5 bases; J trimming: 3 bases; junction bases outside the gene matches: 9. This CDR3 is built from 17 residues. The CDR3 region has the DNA TGTGCCAGCAGCTTCTTTCTAGCGGGAGGGTTGACAGATACGCAGTATTTT. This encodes CASSFFLAGGLTDTQYF.

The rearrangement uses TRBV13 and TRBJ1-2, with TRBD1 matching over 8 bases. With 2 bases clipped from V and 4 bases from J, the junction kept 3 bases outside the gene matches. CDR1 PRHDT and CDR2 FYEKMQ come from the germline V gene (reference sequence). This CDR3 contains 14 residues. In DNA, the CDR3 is TGTGCCAGCAGCTTAAACCAGGGGGCCTATGGCTACACCTTC. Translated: CASSLNQGAYGYTF.

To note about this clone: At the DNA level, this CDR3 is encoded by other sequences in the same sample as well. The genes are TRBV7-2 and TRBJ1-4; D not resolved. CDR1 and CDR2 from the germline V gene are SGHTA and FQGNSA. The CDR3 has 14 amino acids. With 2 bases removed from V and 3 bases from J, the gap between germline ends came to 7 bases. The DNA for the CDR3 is TGTGCCAGCAGCTTAAATCCCTCTAATGAAAAACTGTTTTTT. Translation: CASSLNPSNEKLFF.